This is a list of T cell receptor beta chains from one sample in a study of regulatory T cells in long-lasting Graves disease. TCRdb reprocessed the multiplex PCR reads with MiXCR, giving one entry per CDR3 protein. The table records roughly 700,000 distinct CDR3 sequences, 30% of them present only once. The material sequenced was peripheral blood mononuclear cells (PBMCs), taken when the disease was refractory, from a patient treated with antithyroid drugs. The receptors derive from a female donor with Graves disease. Both conserved end residues are part of each CDR3. The order of the fields is V gene, D gene, J gene, CDR3 length, clone size, CDR3 DNA, CDR3 protein. A D gene is named only where the DNA matches it firmly. Only part of the rows carry a size: once, few, many, or a class if the clone is expanded.

>TRBV7-2|-|TRBJ2-7|15|few
TGTGCCAGCAGCCGTCAGGGGATCGGGGTCTACGAGCAGTACTTC
CASSRQGIGVYEQYF
>TRBV15|TRBD2|TRBJ2-7|18|-
TGTGCCACCAGCAGAGGGTGGGCTAGCGGGAGATTCCACTACGAGCAGTACTTC
CATSRGWASGRFHYEQYF
>TRBV27|TRBD1|TRBJ1-2|14|many
TGTGCCAGCAGTCCCCGGACAGGACCCTATGGCTACACCTTC
CASSPRTGPYGYTF
>TRBV20-1|TRBD1|TRBJ1-4|13|few
TGCAGTGCTGCCCCCAGGGGGCAGGGGAAACTGTTTTTT
CSAAPRGQGKLFF
>TRBV5-1|-|TRBJ2-7|14|-
TGCGCCAGCAGCTTGATCGTTTCGGGGCAGGGATTGATCTTC
CASSLIVSGQGLIF
>TRBV6-1|-|TRBJ1-1|13|many
TGTGCCAGCAGTGCGCAGGAAGGCACTGAAGCTTTCTTT
CASSAQEGTEAFF
>TRBV14|TRBD2|TRBJ2-1|17|-
TGTGCCAGCAGCCCATTGACTAGCGGGGCAAAGAGGGATGAGCAGTTCTTC
CASSPLTSGAKRDEQFF
>TRBV28|TRBD1|TRBJ1-2|14|many
TGTGCCAGCAGGTTGGCAGGGGGCAACTATGGCTACACCTTC
CASRLAGGNYGYTF
>TRBV7-6|-|TRBJ2-2|14|-
TGTGCCAGCAGCTCCGATCTTCCCCTGGGGGAGCTGTTTTTT
CASSSDLPLGELFF
>TRBV6-1|-|TRBJ1-2|14|few
TGTGCCAGCCATACTACGACAGGCTTATATGGCTACACCTTC
CASHTTTGLYGYTF
>TRBV5-1|TRBD1|TRBJ1-1|17|-
TGCGCCAGCAGCCAGACAGGGGGCCCCCATCTGAACACTGAAGCTTTCTTT
CASSQTGGPHLNTEAFF
>TRBV30|-|TRBJ1-1|13|-
TGTGCCTGGAGTACCGATAGTGACACTGAAGCTTTCTTT
CAWSTDSDTEAFF
>TRBV7-9|-|TRBJ1-2|14|-
TGTGCCAGCAGCCCTCCAATTTTTAACTATGGCTACACCTTC
CASSPPIFNYGYTF
>TRBV10-2|-|TRBJ2-5|14|-
TGCGCCAGCAGTGAGAGAGGCCCTAGGGCCGTCTTGTACTTC
CASSERGPRAVLYF
>TRBV2|TRBD1|TRBJ1-2|12|many
TGTGCCAGCACTTTGGGGACAGTTGGCTACACCTTC
CASTLGTVGYTF
>TRBV7-6|TRBD1|TRBJ2-2|15|few
TGTGCCAGCAGCTTAGCGACCGACAGGGCCGGGGAGCTGTTTTTT
CASSLATDRAGELFF
>TRBV6-1|-|TRBJ1-6|13|-
TGTGCCAGCAGTCCCCAGGGCTATTCACCCCTCCACTTT
CASSPQGYSPLHF
>TRBV19|-|TRBJ1-1|14|few
TGTGCCAGTAGTATAGAAGGCAGCCTATATGAAGCTTTCTTT
CASSIEGSLYEAFF
>TRBV19|TRBD2|TRBJ2-5|18|few
TGTGCCAGTAGTACTCCTGGACTAGCGGGAGTAGGAGTAGAGACCCAGTACTTC
CASSTPGLAGVGVETQYF
>TRBV7-2|TRBD1|TRBJ2-7|15|few
TGTGCCAGCAGCTTAGCTGGTGGACAGGGCTACGAGCAGTACTTC
CASSLAGGQGYEQYF
>TRBV6-1|TRBD1|TRBJ1-1|13|many
TGTGCCAGTCACAGGGGGCTGAACACTGAAGCTTTCTTT
CASHRGLNTEAFF
>TRBV6-1|-|TRBJ1-2|13|-
TGTGCCAGCTGCTTGAGGGGCGGCTATGGCTACACCTTC
CASCLRGGYGYTF
>TRBV9|-|TRBJ1-5|15|few
TGTGCCAGCAGCCCCGCCGGTCGGACAAATCAGCCCCAGCATTTT
CASSPAGRTNQPQHF
>TRBV20-1|TRBD1|TRBJ2-7|15|-
TGCAGTGCTAGACCTTACCGGGACAGGCTCTACGAGCAGTACTTC
CSARPYRDRLYEQYF
>TRBV13|TRBD1|TRBJ2-2|15|-
TGTGCCAGCAGTCGGCACGGACAGGGGGCCGGGGAGCTGTTTTTT
CASSRHGQGAGELFF
>TRBV12-3/TRBV12-4|-|TRBJ1-2|14|few
TGTGCCAGCAGTTTTGGGGGAATGGTCTATGGCTACACCTTC
CASSFGGMVYGYTF
>TRBV20-1|-|TRBJ1-2|11|-
TGCAGTGCTTGGGGGGGATATGGCTACACCTTC
CSAWGGYGYTF
>TRBV12-3/TRBV12-4|TRBD2|TRBJ2-2|16|few
TGTGCCAGCAGTTTTACTAGCGGGAGTCTCATTGGGGAGCTGTTTTTT
CASSFTSGSLIGELFF
>TRBV5-1|-|TRBJ1-1|15|-
TGCGCCAGCAGCTTCGCCCAGGGGCTCGGCACTGAAGCTTTCTTT
CASSFAQGLGTEAFF
>TRBV19|-|TRBJ2-7|14|once
TGTGCCAGTAGTCCCCAGCCGGCTAGGGGGGAGCAGTACTTC
CASSPQPARGEQYF
>TRBV20-1|-|TRBJ1-1|11|few
TGCAGTGCTAGAAGGCCCGGTACAGCTTTCTTT
CSARRPGTAFF
>TRBV25-1|TRBD2|TRBJ2-7|14|-
TGTGCCAGCAGTCATGCGGGAGGGGGCTACGAGCAGTACTTC
CASSHAGGGYEQYF
>TRBV12-3/TRBV12-4|TRBD1|TRBJ1-5|14|many
TGTGCCAGCAGCCCGGGACAGGGAACCCAGCCCCAGCATTTT
CASSPGQGTQPQHF
>TRBV5-1|TRBD1|TRBJ1-1|15|few
TGCGCCAGCAGCCAACTAACAGGGGATGTGGATGAAGCTTTCTTT
CASSQLTGDVDEAFF
>TRBV10-3|TRBD1|TRBJ2-7|14|-
TGTGCCATCAGTGAGACCGACAGGGGCTACGAGCAGTACTTC
CAISETDRGYEQYF
>TRBV20-1|-|TRBJ2-1|12|-
TGCAGTGCTTTCCCAGGGGGGGGGGAGCAGTTCTTC
CSAFPGGGEQFF
>TRBV3-1|-|TRBJ1-2|15|-
TGTGCCAGCAGCCAAGATCTTTCCAGGCTTTATGGCTACACCTTC
CASSQDLSRLYGYTF
>TRBV9|TRBD1|TRBJ1-2|15|-
TGTGCCAGCAGCGTTACGGGACAGGCTAGGGGCGGCTACACCTTC
CASSVTGQARGGYTF
>TRBV19|-|TRBJ1-2|15|few
TGTGCCAGTAGTATCCCCTCTGCAGGGGTCTATGGCTACACCTTC
CASSIPSAGVYGYTF
>TRBV10-2|-|TRBJ1-5|13|-
TGCGCCAGCAGTGTACGGGGGGATCAGCCCCAGCATTTT
CASSVRGDQPQHF
>TRBV28|TRBD1|TRBJ1-5|15|many
TGTGCCAGCAGGGACGAACAGGGGTTGGGGCAGCCCCAGCATTTT
CASRDEQGLGQPQHF
>TRBV11-2|TRBD1|TRBJ1-2|15|many
TGTGCCAGCAGCCAACAGGGGGTAGGGAACTATGGCTACACCTTC
CASSQQGVGNYGYTF
>TRBV28|-|TRBJ2-7|12|few
TGTGCCAGCAGTTTCAGGGGAGGAGAGCAGTACTTC
CASSFRGGEQYF
>TRBV12-3/TRBV12-4|-|TRBJ1-2|14|-
TGTGCCAGCAGTTTATTTATAGGGAACGCTGGCTACACCTTC
CASSLFIGNAGYTF
>TRBV2|-|TRBJ2-5|14|many
TGTGCCAGCAGTGAAGATGAGGCAGAAGAGACCCAGTACTTC
CASSEDEAEETQYF
>TRBV12-3/TRBV12-4|-|TRBJ1-1|12|few
TGTGCCATCTCACGGGGTTTGACTGAAGCTTTCTTT
CAISRGLTEAFF
>TRBV30|-|TRBJ1-6|14|-
TGTGCCTGGAGCGGGGGCTTGAGGAATTCACCCCTCCACTTT
CAWSGGLRNSPLHF
>TRBV28|-|TRBJ1-1|18|-
TGTGCCAGCAGTCCTTTACCCCTTTTTAGACAGAAAAACACTGAAGCTTTCTTT
CASSPLPLFRQKNTEAFF
>TRBV4-1|-|TRBJ1-2|17|-
TGCGCCAGCAGCCAAGGAGGCAGTGGACAGAGCAACTATGGCTACACCTTC
CASSQGGSGQSNYGYTF
>TRBV6-1|-|TRBJ1-1|15|few
TGTGCCAGCACCGCCGGGCGCATGATGAACACTGAAGCTTTCTTT
CASTAGRMMNTEAFF
>TRBV3-1|-|TRBJ2-7|15|few
TGTGCCAGCAGCCAAGGCCAGGGAGGAACCTACGAGCAGTACTTC
CASSQGQGGTYEQYF
>TRBV28|TRBD1|TRBJ1-4|15|-
TGTGCCAGCAGGGGGGGGACAGGGGCAGGCGAAAAACTGTTTTTT
CASRGGTGAGEKLFF
>TRBV10-3|TRBD1|TRBJ1-1|16|-
TGTGCCATCAGTGAGAAGACAGGGACCATGAACACTGAAGCTTTCTTT
CAISEKTGTMNTEAFF
>TRBV7-9|TRBD1|TRBJ1-2|14|-
TGTGCCAGTACGCCGGGACAGGGTCACTATGGCTACACCTTC
CASTPGQGHYGYTF